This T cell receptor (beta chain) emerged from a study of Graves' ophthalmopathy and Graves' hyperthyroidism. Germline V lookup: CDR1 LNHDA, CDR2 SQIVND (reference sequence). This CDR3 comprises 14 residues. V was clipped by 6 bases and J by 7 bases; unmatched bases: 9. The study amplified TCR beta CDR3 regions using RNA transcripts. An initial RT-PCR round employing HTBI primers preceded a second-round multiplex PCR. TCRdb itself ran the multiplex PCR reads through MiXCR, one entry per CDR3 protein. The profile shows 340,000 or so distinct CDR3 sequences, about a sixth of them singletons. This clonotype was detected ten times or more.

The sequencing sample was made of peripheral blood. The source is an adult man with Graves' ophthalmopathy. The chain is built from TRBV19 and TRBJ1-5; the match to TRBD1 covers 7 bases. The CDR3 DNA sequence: TGTGCCAGTAGCCTGACAGGGCGAGGCCAGCCCCAGCATTTT. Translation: CASSLTGRGQPQHF.